These T cell receptor beta chains were read from a single sample in a study of cytomegalovirus exposure and HLA in healthy donors. Profiling relied on immunoSEQ multiplex PCR, and the TCRdb table lists in-frame clones only, not all of them. Altogether over 100,000 clones are present, roughly four fifths being singletons, with the ten largest covering roughly 3.1%. The sample taken for sequencing was PBMCs. All receptors come from a woman aged 25 to 39 in good health and CMV-seropositive. CDR3s leave out the opening cysteine and the closing phenylalanine or tryptophan.

j_gene	v_gene	CDR3aa
TRBJ1-1	TRBV7-8	ASSLTTGEGTEAF
TRBJ2-4	TRBV4-1	ASSQVTTGRGIQY
TRBJ2-2	TRBV28	ASSQGDTGELF
TRBJ2-7	TRBV6-5	ASSYSATGSREQY
TRBJ2-7	TRBV5-1	ASSWRGASSEQY
TRBJ2-1	TRBV9	ASSVARGGTHNEQF
TRBJ2-7	TRBV5-4	ASSEGRGGYEQY
TRBJ1-4	TRBV10-3	AVRPLSPNEKLF
TRBJ2-1	TRBV14	ASSQMQGGYNEQF
TRBJ1-2	TRBV19	ASRDVGLAGGYT
TRBJ1-4	TRBV6-1	ATTDRGDEKLF
TRBJ1-3	TRBV5-5	ASSPVSGIGGNTIY
TRBJ1-1	TRBV30	AWSLPWGQGPSVNTEAF
TRBJ2-7	TRBV15	ATSRGGTGGNEQY
TRBJ2-7	TRBV5-1	ASSLAAGRGTYEQY
TRBJ2-7	TRBV5-1	ASSGRNSGGGEQY
TRBJ1-5	TRBV19	ASSLGGGNNQPQH
TRBJ2-5	TRBV20-1	SADMWETQY